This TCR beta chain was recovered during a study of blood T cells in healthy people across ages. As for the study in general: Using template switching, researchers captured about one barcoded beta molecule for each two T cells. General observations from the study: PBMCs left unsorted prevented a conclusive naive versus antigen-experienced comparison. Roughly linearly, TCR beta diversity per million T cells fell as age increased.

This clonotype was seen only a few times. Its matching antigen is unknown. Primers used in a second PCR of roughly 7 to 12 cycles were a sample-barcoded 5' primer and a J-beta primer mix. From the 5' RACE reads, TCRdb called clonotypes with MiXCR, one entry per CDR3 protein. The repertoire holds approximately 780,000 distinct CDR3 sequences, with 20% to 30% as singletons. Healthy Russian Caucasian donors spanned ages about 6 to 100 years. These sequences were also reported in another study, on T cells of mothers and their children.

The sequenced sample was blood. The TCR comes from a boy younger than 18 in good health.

The DNA for the CDR3 is TGTGCCAGCAGCCGAATACAGGGGAAGGGAGGCTACACCTTC. It is translated as CASSRIQGKGGYTF. The chain carries TRBV7-6 and TRBJ1-2; 7 bases are shared with TRBD1. With V trimmed by 5 bases and J by 8 bases, 11 bases remained unmatched. Germline V gene sequence: CDR1 SGHVS, CDR2 FNYEAQ. The CDR3 contains 14 residues.